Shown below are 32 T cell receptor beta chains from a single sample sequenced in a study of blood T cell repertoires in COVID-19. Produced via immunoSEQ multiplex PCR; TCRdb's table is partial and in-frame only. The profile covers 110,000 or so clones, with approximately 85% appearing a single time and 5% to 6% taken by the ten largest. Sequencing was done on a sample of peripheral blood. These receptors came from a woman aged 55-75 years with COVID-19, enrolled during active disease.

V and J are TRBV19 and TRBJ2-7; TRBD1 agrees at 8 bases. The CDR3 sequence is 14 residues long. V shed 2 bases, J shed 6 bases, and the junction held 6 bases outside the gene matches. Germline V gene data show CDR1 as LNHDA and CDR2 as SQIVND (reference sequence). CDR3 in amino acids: CASSIQGANLEQYF. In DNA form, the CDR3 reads TGTGCCAGTAGTATACAGGGGGCCAATCTCGAGCAGTACTTC.

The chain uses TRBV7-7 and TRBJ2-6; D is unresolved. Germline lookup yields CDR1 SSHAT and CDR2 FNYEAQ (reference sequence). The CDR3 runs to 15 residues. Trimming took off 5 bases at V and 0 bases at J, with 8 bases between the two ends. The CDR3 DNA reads TGTGCCAGCAGCCCCCCAGGCTCTGGGGCCAACGTCCTGACTTTC. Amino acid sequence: CASSPPGSGANVLTF.

The CDR3 DNA is TGTGCCAGCAGCCGGACTTACGAGCAGTACTTC. Translation: CASSRTYEQYF. The rearrangement uses TRBV11-1 and TRBJ2-7; D possibly corresponds to TRBD2 (5 bases). Trimming stripped 5 bases from V and 4 bases from J, with 6 bases between. Germline assignment: CDR1 SGHAT and CDR2 FQDESV (reference sequence). This CDR3 is 11 amino acids long.

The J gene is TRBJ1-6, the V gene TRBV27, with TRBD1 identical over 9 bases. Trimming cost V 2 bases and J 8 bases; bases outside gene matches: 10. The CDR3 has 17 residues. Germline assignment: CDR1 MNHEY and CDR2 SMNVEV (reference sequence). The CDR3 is CASSLQRDRDPYSPLHF. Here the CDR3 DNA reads TGTGCCAGCAGTTTACAACGGGACAGGGACCCTTATTCACCCCTCCACTTT.

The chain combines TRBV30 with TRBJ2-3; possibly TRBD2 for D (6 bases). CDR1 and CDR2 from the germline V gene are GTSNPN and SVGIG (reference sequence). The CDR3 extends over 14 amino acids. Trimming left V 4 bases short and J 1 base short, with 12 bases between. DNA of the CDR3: TGTGCCTGGACCCGAGGCGGGGGCACAGATACGCAGTATTTT. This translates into CAWTRGGGTDTQYF.

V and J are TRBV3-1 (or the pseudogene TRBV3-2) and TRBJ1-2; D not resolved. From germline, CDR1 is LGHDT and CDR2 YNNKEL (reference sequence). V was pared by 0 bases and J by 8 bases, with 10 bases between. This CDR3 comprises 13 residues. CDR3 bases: TGTGCCAGCAGCCAAGACAGGTTTATCGGCTACACCTTC. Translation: CASSQDRFIGYTF.

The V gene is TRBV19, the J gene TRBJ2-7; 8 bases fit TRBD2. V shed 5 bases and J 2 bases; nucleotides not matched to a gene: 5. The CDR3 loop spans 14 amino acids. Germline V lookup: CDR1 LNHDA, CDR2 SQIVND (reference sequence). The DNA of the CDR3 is TGTGCCAGTAGTCCATGGACTAGCCCCTACGAGCAGTACTTC. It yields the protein CASSPWTSPYEQYF.

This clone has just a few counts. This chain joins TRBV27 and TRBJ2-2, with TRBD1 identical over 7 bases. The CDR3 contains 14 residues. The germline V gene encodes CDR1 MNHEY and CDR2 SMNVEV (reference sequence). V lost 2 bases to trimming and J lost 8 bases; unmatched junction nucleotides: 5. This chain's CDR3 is CASSLRQGSGELFF. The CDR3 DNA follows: TGTGCCAGCAGTTTAAGACAGGGTAGTGGGGAGCTGTTTTTT.

In DNA form, the CDR3 reads TGTGCCAGCTCACCACAGAGCACCGGGGAGCTGTTTTTT. It translates to CASSPQSTGELFF. The chain combines TRBV18 with TRBJ2-2, with D unresolved. CDR3 length: 13 amino acids. Germline CDR1 and CDR2: KGHSH and LQKENI. The germline V and J ends were trimmed by 1 base and 4 bases, with 4 bases remaining between them.

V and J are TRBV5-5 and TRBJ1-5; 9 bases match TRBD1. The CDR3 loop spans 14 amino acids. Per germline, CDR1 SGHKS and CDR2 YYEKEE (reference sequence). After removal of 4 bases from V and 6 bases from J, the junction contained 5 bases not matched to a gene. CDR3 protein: CASSTDRGGQPQHF. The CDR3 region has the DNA TGTGCCAGCAGCACGGACAGGGGAGGTCAGCCCCAGCATTTT.

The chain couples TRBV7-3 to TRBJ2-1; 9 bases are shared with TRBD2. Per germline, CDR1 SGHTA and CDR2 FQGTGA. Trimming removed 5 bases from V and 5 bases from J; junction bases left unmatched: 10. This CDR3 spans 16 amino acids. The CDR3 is CASSPQSGGYNNEQFF. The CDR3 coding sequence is TGTGCCAGCAGCCCCCAAAGCGGGGGGTACAACAATGAGCAGTTCTTC.

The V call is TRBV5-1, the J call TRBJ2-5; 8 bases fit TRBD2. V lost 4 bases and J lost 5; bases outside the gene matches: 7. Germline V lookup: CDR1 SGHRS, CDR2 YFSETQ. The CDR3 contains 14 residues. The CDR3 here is CASSTTGLDETQYF. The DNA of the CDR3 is TGCGCCAGCAGCACGACGGGACTAGATGAGACCCAGTACTTC.

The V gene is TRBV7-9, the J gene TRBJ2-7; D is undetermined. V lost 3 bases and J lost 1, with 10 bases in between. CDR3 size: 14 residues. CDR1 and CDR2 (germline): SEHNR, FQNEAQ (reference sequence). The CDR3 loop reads CASSFPPLSYEQYF. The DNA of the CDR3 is TGTGCCAGCAGCTTTCCTCCCCTTTCCTACGAGCAGTACTTC. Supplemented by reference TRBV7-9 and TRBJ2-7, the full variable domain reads DTGVSQNPRHKITKRGQNVTFRCDPISEHNRLYWYRQTLGQGPEFLTYFQNEAQLEKSRLLSDRFSAERPKGSFSTLEIQRTEQGDSAMYLCASSFPPLSYEQYFGPGTRLTVT.

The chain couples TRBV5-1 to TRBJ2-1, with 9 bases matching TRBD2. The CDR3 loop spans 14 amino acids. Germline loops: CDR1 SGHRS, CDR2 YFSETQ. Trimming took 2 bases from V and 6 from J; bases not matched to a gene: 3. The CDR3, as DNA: TGCGCCAGCAGCTTTGGCGGGGGGGCCAATGAGCAGTTCTTC. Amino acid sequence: CASSFGGGANEQFF.

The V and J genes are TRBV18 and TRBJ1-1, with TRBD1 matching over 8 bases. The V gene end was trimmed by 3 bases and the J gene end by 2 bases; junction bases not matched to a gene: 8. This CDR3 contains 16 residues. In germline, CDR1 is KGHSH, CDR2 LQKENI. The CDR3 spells CASSPGQGSHNTEAFF. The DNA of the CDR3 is TGTGCCAGCTCACCCGGACAGGGTTCCCATAACACTGAAGCTTTCTTT.

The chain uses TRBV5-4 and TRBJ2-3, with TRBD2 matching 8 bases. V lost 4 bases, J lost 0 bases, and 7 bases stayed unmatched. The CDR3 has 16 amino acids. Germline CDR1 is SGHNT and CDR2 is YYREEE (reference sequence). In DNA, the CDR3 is TGTGCCAGCAGCACCGGGGGGGTCTCTAGCACAGATACGCAGTATTTT. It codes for CASSTGGVSSTDTQYF.

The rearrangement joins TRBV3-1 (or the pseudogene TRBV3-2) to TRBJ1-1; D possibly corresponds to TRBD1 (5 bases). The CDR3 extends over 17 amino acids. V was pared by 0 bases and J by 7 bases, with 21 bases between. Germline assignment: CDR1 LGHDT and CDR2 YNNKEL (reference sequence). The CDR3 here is CASSQEYGTAQRGEAFF. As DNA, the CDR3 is TGTGCCAGCAGCCAAGAGTATGGCACCGCCCAAAGGGGTGAAGCTTTCTTT.

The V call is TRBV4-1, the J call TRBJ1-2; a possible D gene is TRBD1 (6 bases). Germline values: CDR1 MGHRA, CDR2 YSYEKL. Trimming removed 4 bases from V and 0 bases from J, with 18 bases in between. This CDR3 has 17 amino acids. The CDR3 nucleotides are TGCGCCAGCAGCCCGCGGACAGAAGGAAACACTAACTATGGCTACACCTTC. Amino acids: CASSPRTEGNTNYGYTF.

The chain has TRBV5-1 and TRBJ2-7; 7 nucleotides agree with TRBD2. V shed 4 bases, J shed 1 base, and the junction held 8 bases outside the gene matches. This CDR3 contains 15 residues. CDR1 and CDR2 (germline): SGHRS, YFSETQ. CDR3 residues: CASSLRGEISYEQYF. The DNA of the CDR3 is TGCGCCAGCAGCCTTCGGGGGGAAATTTCCTACGAGCAGTACTTC.

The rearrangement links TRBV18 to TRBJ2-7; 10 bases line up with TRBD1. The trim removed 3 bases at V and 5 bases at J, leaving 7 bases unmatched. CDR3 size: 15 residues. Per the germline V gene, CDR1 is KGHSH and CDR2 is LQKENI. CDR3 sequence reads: CASSPRQGARNEQYF. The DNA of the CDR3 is TGTGCCAGCTCACCCCGACAGGGGGCTAGGAACGAGCAGTACTTC. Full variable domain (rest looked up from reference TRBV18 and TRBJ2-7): NAGVMQNPRHLVRRRGQEARLRCSPMKGHSHVYWYRQLPEEGLKFMVYLQKENIIDESGMPKERFSAEFPKEGPSILRIQQVVRGDSAAYFCASSPRQGARNEQYFGPGTRLTVT.

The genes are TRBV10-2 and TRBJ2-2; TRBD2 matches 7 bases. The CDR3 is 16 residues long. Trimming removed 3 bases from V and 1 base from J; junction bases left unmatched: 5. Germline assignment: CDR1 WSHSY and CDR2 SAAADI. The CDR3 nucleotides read TGCGCCAGCAGTGACTGGGACTACCAGAACACCGGGGAGCTGTTTTTT. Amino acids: CASSDWDYQNTGELFF.

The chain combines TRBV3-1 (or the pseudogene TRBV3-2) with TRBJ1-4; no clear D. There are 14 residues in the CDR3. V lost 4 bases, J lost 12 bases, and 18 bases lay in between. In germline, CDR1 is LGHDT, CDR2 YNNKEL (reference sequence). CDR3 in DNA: TGTGCCAGCAGCCCAGCGATCCCCGTTGCGGAACTGTTTTTT. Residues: CASSPAIPVAELFF.

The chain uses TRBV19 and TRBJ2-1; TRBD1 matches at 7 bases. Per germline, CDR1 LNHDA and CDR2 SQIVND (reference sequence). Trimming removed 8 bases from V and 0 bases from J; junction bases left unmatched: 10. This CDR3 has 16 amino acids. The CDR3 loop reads CASHPDRESSYNEQFF. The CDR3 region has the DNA TGTGCCAGTCATCCCGACAGGGAGAGCTCCTACAATGAGCAGTTCTTC.

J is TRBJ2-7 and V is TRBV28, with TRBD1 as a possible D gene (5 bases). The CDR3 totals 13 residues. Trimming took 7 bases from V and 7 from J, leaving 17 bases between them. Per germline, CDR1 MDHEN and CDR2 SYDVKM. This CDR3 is CASKKGAGNEQYF. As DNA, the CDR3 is TGTGCCAGCAAAAAAGGGGCAGGGAATGAGCAGTACTTC.

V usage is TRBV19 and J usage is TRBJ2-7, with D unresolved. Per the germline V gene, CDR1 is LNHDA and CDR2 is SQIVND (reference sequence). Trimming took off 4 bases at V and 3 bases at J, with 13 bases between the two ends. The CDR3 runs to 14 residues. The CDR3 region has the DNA TGTGCCAGTAGTACGAGGAATAGGAACTACGAGCAGTACTTC. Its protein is CASSTRNRNYEQYF.

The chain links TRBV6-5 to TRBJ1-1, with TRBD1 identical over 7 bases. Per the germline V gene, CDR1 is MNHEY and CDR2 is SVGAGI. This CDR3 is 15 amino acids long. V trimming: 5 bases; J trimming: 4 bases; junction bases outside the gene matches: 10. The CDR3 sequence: CASSPRTGAGTEAFF. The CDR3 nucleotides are TGTGCCAGCAGTCCACGGACAGGTGCGGGCACTGAAGCTTTCTTT.

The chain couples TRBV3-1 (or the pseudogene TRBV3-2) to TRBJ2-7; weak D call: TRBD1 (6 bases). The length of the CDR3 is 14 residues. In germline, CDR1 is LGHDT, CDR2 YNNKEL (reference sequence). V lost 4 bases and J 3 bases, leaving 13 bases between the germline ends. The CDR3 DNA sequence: TGTGCCAGCAGCCGGACAGTTACATACTACGAGCAGTACTTC. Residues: CASSRTVTYYEQYF.

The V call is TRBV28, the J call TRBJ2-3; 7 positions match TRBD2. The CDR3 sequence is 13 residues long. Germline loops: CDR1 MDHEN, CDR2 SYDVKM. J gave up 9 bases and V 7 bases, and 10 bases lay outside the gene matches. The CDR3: CASTPHLGGTQYF. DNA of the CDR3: TGTGCCAGCACCCCCCATCTCGGGGGGACGCAGTATTTT.

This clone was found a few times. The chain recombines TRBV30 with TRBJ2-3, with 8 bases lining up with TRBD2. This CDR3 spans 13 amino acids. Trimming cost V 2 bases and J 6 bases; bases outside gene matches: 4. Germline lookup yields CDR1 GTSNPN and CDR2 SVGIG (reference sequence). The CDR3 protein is CAWSTSGGDTQYF. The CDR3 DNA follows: TGTGCCTGGAGTACGTCGGGGGGGGATACGCAGTATTTT.

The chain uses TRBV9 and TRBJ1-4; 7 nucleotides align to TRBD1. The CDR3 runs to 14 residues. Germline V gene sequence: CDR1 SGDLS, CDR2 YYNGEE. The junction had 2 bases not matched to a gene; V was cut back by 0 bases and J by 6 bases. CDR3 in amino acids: CASSVGQGDEKLFF. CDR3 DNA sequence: TGTGCCAGCAGCGTAGGACAGGGAGATGAAAAACTGTTTTTT.

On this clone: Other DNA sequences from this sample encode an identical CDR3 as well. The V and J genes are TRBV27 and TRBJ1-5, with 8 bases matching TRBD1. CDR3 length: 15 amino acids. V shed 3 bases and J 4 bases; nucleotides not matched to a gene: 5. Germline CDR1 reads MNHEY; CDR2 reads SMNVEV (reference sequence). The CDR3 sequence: CASSFRGRRNQPQHF. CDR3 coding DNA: TGTGCCAGCAGTTTCAGGGGGCGGAGGAATCAGCCCCAGCATTTT.

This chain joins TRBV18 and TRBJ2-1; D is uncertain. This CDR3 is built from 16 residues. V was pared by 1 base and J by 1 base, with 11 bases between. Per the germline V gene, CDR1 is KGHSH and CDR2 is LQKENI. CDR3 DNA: TGTGCCAGCTCACCACAGCGAACATCATCCTACAATGAGCAGTTCTTC. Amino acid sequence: CASSPQRTSSYNEQFF.